Shown below are 30 T cell receptor beta chains from a single sample sequenced in a study of monozygotic twins with inflammatory bowel disease. TCRdb re-called the 5' RACE reads, yielding one record per CDR3 amino acid sequence without DNA. The specimen's table records approximately 160,000 distinct CDR3 sequences. Sequenced material: blood. The receptors here all came from a human donor with ulcerative colitis or Crohn's disease, or a healthy co-twin of an affected twin (not recorded which).

The rearrangement uses TRBV28 and TRBJ2-7; as DNA is missing, the TRBD1 call by TCRdb cannot be tested. The CDR3 runs 15 residues. Germline loops: CDR1 MDHEN, CDR2 SYDVKM. The CDR3 protein is CASTTPRGRSYEQYF. The entire variable domain, with the rest obtained from reference TRBV28 and TRBJ2-7, is as follows: DVKVTQSSRYLVKRTGEKVFLECVQDMDHENMFWYRQDPGLGLRLIYFSYDVKMKEKGDIPEGYSVSREKKERFSLILESASTNQTSMYLCASTTPRGRSYEQYFGPGTRLTVT.

This sequence joins TRBV7-2 and TRBJ1-5. This CDR3 spans 15 amino acids. CDR1 is SGHTA, CDR2 FQGNSA, per germline. The CDR3 here is CASSLWGGGNQPQHF.

This chain uses TRBV20-1 with TRBJ1-5; TCRdb calls TRBD1, which cannot be checked without DNA. The CDR3 sequence is 14 residues long. Germline values: CDR1 DFQATT, CDR2 SNEGSKA (reference sequence). This chain's CDR3 is CSAVKGTDNQPQHF.

The chain recombines TRBV29-1 with TRBJ2-7; TCRdb lists TRBD1, though no DNA is available to test this call. The germline gives CDR1 SQVTM, CDR2 ANQGSEA. The CDR3 is made up of 13 amino acids. CDR3 sequence: CSVENRDSYEQYF.

The chain is built from TRBV20-1 and TRBJ2-7; TCRdb's D gene call, TRBD1, goes unchecked for lack of DNA. This CDR3 spans 16 amino acids. Looked up from germline, CDR1 is DFQATT and CDR2 is SNEGSKA (reference sequence). The CDR3 protein is CSAIFERQVYSGEQYF.

The chain recombines TRBV30 with TRBJ1-1; TCRdb's assignment of TRBD1 cannot be checked, as there is no DNA. The germline V gene encodes CDR1 GTSNPN and CDR2 SVGIG (reference sequence). CDR3 length equals 11 residues. The CDR3 sequence is CARRAVTEAFF.

The V gene is TRBV5-1, the J gene TRBJ2-7. The length of the CDR3 is 13 residues. CDR1 and CDR2 (germline): SGHRS, YFSETQ. The CDR3 sequence: CASSLGNFYEQYF.

V usage is TRBV6-1 and J usage is TRBJ2-1; TCRdb calls TRBD1, which cannot be checked without DNA. Germline V gene sequence: CDR1 MNHNS, CDR2 SASEGT. The CDR3 is 15 amino acids. The CDR3 reads CASRRGFSSYNEQFF.

V is TRBV29-1 and J is TRBJ2-2; TCRdb selects TRBD2, and the lack of DNA leaves this call unchecked. The CDR3 has 12 residues. Germline V lookup: CDR1 SQVTM, CDR2 ANQGSEA. Here the CDR3 reads CSARDLTGKLFF.

The rearrangement links TRBV3-1 to TRBJ2-1; TCRdb calls TRBD2, which cannot be checked without DNA. Per germline, CDR1 LGHDT and CDR2 YNNKEL (reference sequence). The CDR3 consists of 14 residues. The CDR3 protein is CASSRLTSGGEQFF.

The V gene is TRBV5-1, the J gene TRBJ1-6. Germline-derived CDR1 and CDR2 are SGHRS and YFSETQ. There are 12 residues in the CDR3. The chain's CDR3 is CASSPDNSPLHF. Looking up the rest from reference TRBV5-1 and TRBJ1-6 gives the full variable domain: KAGVTQTPRYLIKTRGQQVTLSCSPISGHRSVSWYQQTPGQGLQFLFEYFSETQRNKGNFPGRFSGRQFSNSRSEMNVSTLELGDSALYLCASSPDNSPLHFGNGTRLTVT.

The J gene is TRBJ2-5, the V gene TRBV2; no DNA is available, so the TRBD2 call from TCRdb remains unchecked. Germline-derived CDR1 and CDR2 are SNHLY and FYNNEI. The CDR3 has 17 amino acids. The CDR3 loop is CASSVGLAGGFQETQYF.

CDR3: CASGKRGVSPSYEQYF. The V gene is TRBV6-1, the J gene TRBJ2-7; TCRdb lists TRBD2, though no DNA is available to test this call. CDR3 length: 16 amino acids. The V gene's germline CDR1 is MNHNS and CDR2 SASEGT.

The chain combines TRBV12-3 or TRBV12-4 with TRBJ1-3. There are 18 residues in the CDR3. The CDR3 spells CASSLRIGRRGSGNTIYF.

The chain uses TRBV20-1 and TRBJ2-1; TCRdb names TRBD2, which stays unverified in the absence of DNA. CDR3 size: 16 residues. Per the germline V gene, CDR1 is DFQATT and CDR2 is SNEGSKA (reference sequence). CDR3 loop: CSAADSGNLAYNEQFF.

Here the CDR3 reads CASSAPQAQYF. This sequence joins TRBV25-1 and TRBJ2-5; the TCRdb call, TRBD1, lacks DNA for checking. Per germline, CDR1 MGHDK and CDR2 SYGVNS. The CDR3 has 11 residues.

The rearrangement links TRBV12-3 or TRBV12-4 to TRBJ1-1; TCRdb's D call of TRBD1 is untestable without DNA. CDR3 length equals 14 residues. CDR3 protein: CASSLQGWDTEAFF.

CDR3 in amino acids: CASSLSAGDTGELFF. The genes are TRBV7-9 and TRBJ2-2; no DNA is available, so the TRBD1 call from TCRdb remains unchecked. This CDR3 comprises 15 residues. Germline values: CDR1 SEHNR, CDR2 FQNEAQ (reference sequence).

The chain's CDR3 is CASRKDSANTEAFF. The J gene is TRBJ1-1, the V gene TRBV6-1; TCRdb's D call of TRBD1 is untestable without DNA. The CDR3 spans 14 residues. The germline V gene has CDR1 MNHNS and CDR2 SASEGT.

The CDR3 loop is CATSDFSGIQETQYF. The chain carries TRBV24-1 and TRBJ2-5; as DNA is missing, the TRBD2 call by TCRdb cannot be tested. The germline gives CDR1 KGHDR, CDR2 SFDVKD. The CDR3 runs 15 residues.

The chain joins TRBV5-6 to TRBJ1-1. The CDR3 sequence is 14 residues long. Per germline, CDR1 SGHDT and CDR2 YYEEEE. The CDR3 reads CASSLPRPNTEAFF.

The V and J genes are TRBV28 and TRBJ2-1; TCRdb designates TRBD1, a call that cannot be tested without DNA. CDR3 length equals 14 residues. CDR1 and CDR2 from the germline V gene are MDHEN and SYDVKM. CDR3 loop: CATTGPGGRNEQIF.

CDR3 region: CAIKQGGDTEAFF. V gene TRBV10-3 combines with J gene TRBJ1-1; absent DNA, TCRdb's TRBD1 call cannot be checked. CDR1 is ENHRY, CDR2 SYGVKD, per germline. The CDR3 spans 13 residues.

The chain couples TRBV7-2 to TRBJ1-2; TCRdb's assignment of TRBD1 cannot be checked, as there is no DNA. There are 15 residues in the CDR3. CDR1 is SGHTA and CDR2 is FQGNSA in the germline V gene. The CDR3 reads CASSRGQGANYGYTF.

The J gene is TRBJ2-3, the V gene TRBV10-3; TCRdb's D call, TRBD2, is unchecked because there is no DNA. The germline CDR1 and CDR2 sequences are ENHRY and SYGVKD. This CDR3 region has 16 residues. The CDR3 loop reads CAISARLAGSTDTQYF.

The V and J genes are TRBV27 and TRBJ2-3. Germline V gene lookup returns CDR1 MNHEY and CDR2 SMNVEV (reference sequence). The CDR3 runs to 16 residues. The CDR3 here is CASSLFRRLSTDTQYF.

The chain employs TRBV3-1 and TRBJ1-2. The CDR3 covers 15 residues. CDR1 and CDR2 from the germline V gene are LGHDT and YNNKEL (reference sequence). CDR3 amino acids: CASSPSLRWSYGYTF.

The chain couples TRBV7-2 to TRBJ2-1. The CDR3 is 13 amino acids. Looked up from germline, CDR1 is SGHTA and CDR2 is FQGNSA. CDR3 sequence: CASSLDFVGEQFF.

The chain combines TRBV6-1 with TRBJ2-5; TCRdb returns TRBD1, unconfirmable since there is no DNA. CDR1 and CDR2 from the germline V gene are MNHNS and SASEGT. The CDR3 extends over 18 amino acids. The CDR3 sequence: CASSGHVPRAISQETRYF.

The V and J genes are TRBV7-2 and TRBJ2-7; the TCRdb D gene call, TRBD2, has no DNA to confirm it. This CDR3 is 15 amino acids long. The germline V gene encodes CDR1 SGHTA and CDR2 FQGNSA. CDR3 protein: CASSPSGRAVYEQYF.